This entry lists 28 T cell receptor beta chains sequenced from one sample in a study of blood T cell repertoires in COVID-19. Clones were sequenced by immunoSEQ multiplex PCR, and TCRdb holds only the in-frame ones, with some missing. The sample yields 200,000 or so clones, approximately 79% seen once. The specimen was peripheral blood. Receptors originate from a man aged 25 to 45 with active or convalescent COVID-19.

The chain joins TRBV6-4 to TRBJ2-7; TRBD2 matches at 7 bases. CDR3 length: 13 residues. V shed 10 bases, J shed 4 bases, and the junction held 10 bases outside the gene matches. Germline CDR1 reads MRHNA; CDR2 reads SNTAGT. The CDR3 region is CAISRREPYEQYF. As DNA, the CDR3 is TGTGCCATTTCGAGGCGGGAGCCGTACGAGCAGTACTTC.

The chain has TRBV2 and TRBJ2-5; TRBD1 matches at 7 bases. The CDR3 consists of 16 residues. Trimming removed 8 bases from V and 4 bases from J; junction bases left unmatched: 16. CDR1 is SNHLY, CDR2 FYNNEI, per germline. This chain's CDR3 is CASVGQGGGTLETQYF. The CDR3 DNA reads as TGTGCCAGCGTGGGTCAAGGGGGCGGCACTTTAGAGACCCAGTACTTC. Complete variable domain (other parts from reference TRBV2 and TRBJ2-5): EPEVTQTPSHQVTQMGQEVILRCVPISNHLYFYWYRQILGQKVEFLVSFYNNEISEKSEIFDDQFSVERPDGSNFTLKIRSTKLEDSAMYFCASVGQGGGTLETQYFGPGTRLLVL.

The chain joins TRBV7-9 to TRBJ2-5; D unclear. The V end was cut by 1 base, the J end by 5 bases, with 11 bases between. The CDR3 is made up of 14 amino acids. CDR1 is SEHNR and CDR2 is FQNEAQ in the germline V gene (reference sequence). The CDR3 nucleotides are TGTGCCAGCAGCTTAGAGTTCCAACGGGAGACCCAGTACTTC. Translation: CASSLEFQRETQYF.

V gene TRBV10-1 combines with J gene TRBJ2-2; 8 bases align to TRBD2. Germline V CDR1 and CDR2: WNHNN, SYGVQD (reference sequence). The CDR3 covers 18 residues. Unmatched junction bases numbered 10, after V lost 2 bases and J lost 2 bases. The CDR3 protein is CASSEIAGGVVNTGELFF. The DNA for the CDR3 is TGCGCCAGCAGTGAGATCGCCGGGGGGGTCGTTAACACCGGGGAGCTGTTTTTT.

The chain joins TRBV4-1 to TRBJ1-3; 9 bases line up with TRBD1. CDR1 is MGHRA and CDR2 is YSYEKL in the germline V gene. The ends lost 1 base at V and 2 bases at J; junction bases unmatched: 6. The CDR3 totals 17 residues. CDR3 protein: CASSQAGQGIAGNTIYF. The CDR3, as DNA: TGCGCCAGCAGCCAAGCGGGACAGGGAATAGCTGGAAACACCATATATTTT.

The V gene is TRBV6-5, the J gene TRBJ2-5, with a possible D match to TRBD1 (5 bases). The V end was cut by 0 bases, the J end by 4 bases, with 12 bases between. The CDR3 has 15 residues. Germline V gene sequence: CDR1 MNHEY, CDR2 SVGAGI. CDR3 sequence: CASSYSRAFTETQYF. CDR3 sequence (DNA): TGTGCCAGCAGTTACTCCAGGGCCTTCACAGAGACCCAGTACTTC.

The chain combines TRBV28 with TRBJ1-4, with no clear D. Germline-derived CDR1 and CDR2 are MDHEN and SYDVKM. Trimming stripped 3 bases from V and 5 bases from J, with 13 bases between. The CDR3 is made up of 15 amino acids. CDR3 sequence (DNA): TGTGCCAGCAGTTTCCGGCCCGGGTCAAATGAAAAACTGTTTTTT. Residues: CASSFRPGSNEKLFF.

The chain employs TRBV29-1 and TRBJ1-1; 11 nucleotides line up with TRBD1. This CDR3 has 15 residues. Losses at the gene ends were 6 bases for V and 0 bases for J; bases not matched to a gene: 6. The germline V gene encodes CDR1 SQVTM and CDR2 ANQGSEA. CDR3 bases: TGCAGCGTGAGAGGACAGGGGGCAGTGAACACTGAAGCTTTCTTT. Translated: CSVRGQGAVNTEAFF.

V and J are TRBV10-3 and TRBJ1-6; D not certain. V lost 10 bases and J lost 7, with 14 bases in between. CDR1 is ENHRY, CDR2 SYGVKD, per germline. The CDR3 contains 13 residues. The chain's CDR3 is CASGGGLNSPLHF. For the CDR3, the DNA is TGTGCCAGTGGAGGAGGCCTAAATTCACCCCTCCACTTT.

The CDR3, as DNA: TGTGCCAGCAGCTTACTAGCAATATTGTTCACCAGATGTCATTGTGGGAACATTCAGTACTTC. Amino acids: CASSLLAILFTRCHCGNIQYF. V gene TRBV13 combines with J gene TRBJ2-4, with D possibly being TRBD2 (5 bases). The germline V and J ends were trimmed by 2 bases and 7 bases, with 33 bases remaining between them. Germline V lookup: CDR1 PRHDT, CDR2 FYEKMQ (reference sequence). This CDR3 spans 21 amino acids.

A single count supports this clone. J is TRBJ1-4 and V is TRBV6-5; no definite D call. This CDR3 is built from 16 residues. V lost 4 bases and J lost 3, with 15 bases in between. Germline lookup yields CDR1 MNHEY and CDR2 SVGAGI. CDR3 region: CASSSYVAGPNEKLFF. The DNA of the CDR3 is TGTGCCAGCAGTTCCTATGTGGCAGGCCCTAATGAAAAACTGTTTTTT.

This clone was seen once. The V and J genes are TRBV5-4 and TRBJ1-3; no firm D call. Germline V gene sequence: CDR1 SGHNT, CDR2 YYREEE (reference sequence). This CDR3 has 13 residues. The V gene lost 2 bases and the J gene lost 8 bases, with 11 bases spanning the gap. The CDR3 loop is CASSFVPEDTIYF. The CDR3 nucleotides are TGTGCCAGCAGCTTCGTGCCAGAGGACACCATATATTTT. Full variable domain (rest looked up from reference TRBV5-4 and TRBJ1-3): ETGVTQSPTHLIKTRGQQVTLRCSSQSGHNTVSWYQQALGQGPQFIFQYYREEENGRGNFPPRFSGLQFPNYSSELNVNALELDDSALYLCASSFVPEDTIYFGEGSWLTVV.

This clone was detected only a few times. The junction differs from germline at one of its ends, possibly a read error. V gene TRBV12-3 or TRBV12-4 combines with J gene TRBJ1-6, with D uncertain. This CDR3 has 12 residues. CDR3 sequence: CASSSSNSPLHF. CDR3 nucleotides: TGTGCCAGCAGTTCCTCTAATTCACCCCTCCACTTT.

A few counts support this clone. The rearrangement uses TRBV24-1 and TRBJ1-2, with TRBD1 matching over 7 bases. Germline trimming cut 0 bases from V and 2 bases from J; bases unmatched to any gene: 2. This CDR3 region has 15 residues. Germline CDR1 is KGHDR and CDR2 is SFDVKD. The CDR3: CATSDLAGGNYGYTF. In DNA form, the CDR3 reads TGTGCCACCAGTGATTTGGCAGGGGGGAACTATGGCTACACCTTC.

This chain connects TRBV7-2 to TRBJ2-7; 8 bases map to TRBD2. The CDR3 contains 14 residues. CDR1 is SGHTA and CDR2 is FQGNSA in the germline V gene. With 3 bases clipped from V and 2 bases from J, the junction kept 3 bases outside the gene matches. The CDR3 DNA reads as TGTGCCAGCAGCTTCGGGAGGGAGGCCTACGAGCAGTACTTC. It specifies CASSFGREAYEQYF. The whole variable domain, filled in from reference TRBV7-2 and TRBJ2-7, reads GAGVSQSPSNKVTEKGKDVELRCDPISGHTALYWYRQSLGQGLEFLIYFQGNSAPDKSGLPSDRFSAERTGGSVSTLTIQRTQQEDSAVYLCASSFGREAYEQYFGPGTRLTVT.

This chain uses TRBV30 with TRBJ1-6; D not resolved. The V and J ends lost 0 bases and 3 bases respectively, with 6 bases between them. This CDR3 is built from 14 residues. Germline CDR1 reads GTSNPN; CDR2 reads SVGIG (reference sequence). CDR3 sequence: CAWSVRSYNSPLHF. Here the CDR3 DNA reads TGTGCCTGGAGTGTAAGGAGCTATAATTCACCCCTCCACTTT. The whole variable domain, remainder taken from reference TRBV30 and TRBJ1-6, is SQTIHQWPATLVQPVGSPLSLECTVEGTSNPNLYWYRQAAGRGLQLLFYSVGIGQISSEVPQNLSASRPQDRQFILSSKKLLLSDSGFYLCAWSVRSYNSPLHFGNGTRLTVT.

This clone was picked up one time. The rearrangement links TRBV11-2 to TRBJ2-1; 12 positions agree with TRBD2. This CDR3 comprises 16 residues. The junction had 9 bases not matched to a gene; V was cut back by 2 bases and J by 10 bases. Germline values: CDR1 SGHAT, CDR2 FQNNGV. CDR3 DNA sequence: TGTGCCAGCAGCTTATACCCTAGCGGGGGGGCGGGAGAGCAGTTCTTC. This codes for CASSLYPSGGAGEQFF.

This clone was recorded only once. This chain joins TRBV6-5 and TRBJ1-1; 8 bases fit TRBD1. CDR1 and CDR2 (germline): MNHEY, SVGAGI. This CDR3 is 15 amino acids long. V lost 7 bases to trimming and J lost 4 bases; unmatched junction nucleotides: 11. CDR3 region: CASTTGGTLSTEAFF. DNA of the CDR3: TGTGCCAGCACCACAGGGGGGACCCTGAGCACTGAAGCTTTCTTT.

The V call is TRBV5-1, the J call TRBJ2-2, with D tentatively TRBD2 (5 bases). This CDR3 has 14 residues. Looked up from germline, CDR1 is SGHRS and CDR2 is YFSETQ. Trimming pared 4 bases from V and 2 bases from J, leaving 9 bases between. The CDR3 sequence: CASSPDSNTGELFF. For the CDR3, the DNA is TGCGCCAGCAGCCCGGACTCTAACACCGGGGAGCTGTTTTTT.

V gene TRBV15 combines with J gene TRBJ1-5, with 9 positions matching TRBD1. Germline CDR1 is LNHNV and CDR2 is YYDKDF (reference sequence). The trim removed 1 base at V and 4 bases at J, leaving 8 bases unmatched. The CDR3 loop spans 17 amino acids. The CDR3 is CATSRAMGQGRNQPQHF. CDR3 nucleotides: TGTGCCACCAGCAGAGCTATGGGACAGGGCCGGAATCAGCCCCAGCATTTT. Supplemented by reference TRBV15 and TRBJ1-5, the full variable domain reads DAMVIQNPRYQVTQFGKPVTLSCSQTLNHNVMYWYQQKSSQAPKLLFHYYDKDFNNEADTPDNFQSRRPNTSFCFLDIRSPGLGDTAMYLCATSRAMGQGRNQPQHFGDGTRLSIL.

The J gene is TRBJ1-4, the V gene TRBV7-9; TRBD1 matches at 8 bases. Germline assignment: CDR1 SEHNR and CDR2 FQNEAQ (reference sequence). With V trimmed by 9 bases and J by 8 bases, 5 bases remained unmatched. The CDR3 sequence is 12 residues long. The CDR3 loop reads CASSTGDEKLFF. DNA for the CDR3: TGTGCCAGTTCGACAGGGGACGAAAAACTGTTTTTT.

The chain carries TRBV27 and TRBJ2-1, with 9 bases lining up with TRBD1. This CDR3 has 14 residues. In germline, CDR1 is MNHEY, CDR2 SMNVEV (reference sequence). The junction had 5 bases not matched to a gene; V was cut back by 5 bases and J by 6 bases. The CDR3 DNA follows: TGTGCCAGCAGTGCGGACAGGGGTGGCAATGAGCAGTTCTTC. It is translated as CASSADRGGNEQFF.

This clone was found a few times. The rearrangement uses TRBV9 and TRBJ1-6; D gene uncertain. CDR3 length: 15 residues. V was trimmed by 0 bases and J by 9 bases, leaving 13 bases between them. CDR1 is SGDLS, CDR2 YYNGEE, per germline. The CDR3 here is CASSVGEVGSSPLHF. CDR3 bases: TGTGCCAGCAGCGTAGGAGAGGTCGGTAGTTCACCCCTCCACTTT.

The CDR3 protein is CASSMAGTGLPHEQYF. CDR3 nucleotide sequence: TGTGCCAGTAGTATGGCCGGGACAGGGTTGCCTCACGAGCAGTACTTC. This chain uses TRBV19 with TRBJ2-7, with 9 bases aligning to TRBD1. CDR1 LNHDA and CDR2 SQIVND come from the germline V gene (reference sequence). The V gene end was trimmed by 3 bases and the J gene end by 5 bases; junction bases not matched to a gene: 11. The CDR3 contains 16 residues.

V is TRBV3-1 (or the pseudogene TRBV3-2) and J is TRBJ1-1, with 7 bases lining up with TRBD1. This CDR3 region has 16 residues. V shed 3 bases and J 1 base; nucleotides not matched to a gene: 8. Germline loops: CDR1 LGHDT, CDR2 YNNKEL (reference sequence). The chain's CDR3 is CASSHYPGQRNTEAFF. The CDR3 DNA reads TGTGCCAGCAGCCATTATCCGGGACAGAGGAACACTGAAGCTTTCTTT.

The V call is TRBV5-4, the J call TRBJ1-1, with D tentatively TRBD1 (6 bases). CDR3 length: 15 amino acids. Germline V CDR1 and CDR2: SGHNT, YYREEE (reference sequence). Trimming took off 5 bases at V and 1 base at J, with 15 bases between the two ends. CDR3 in amino acids: CASRSSDRSNTEAFF. The CDR3 coding sequence is TGTGCCAGCAGATCGTCCGACAGGTCGAACACTGAAGCTTTCTTT.

The V gene is TRBV24-1, the J gene TRBJ2-3, with D possibly TRBD2 on 6 matching bases. Between the trimmed V and J ends, which lost 3 bases and 0 bases, there was a span of 12 bases. The CDR3 contains 16 residues. Germline V CDR1 and CDR2: KGHDR, SFDVKD. The CDR3 is CATSDPGGPSTDTQYF. The CDR3 region has the DNA TGTGCCACCAGTGATCCCGGGGGACCTAGCACAGATACGCAGTATTTT.

This chain connects TRBV19 to TRBJ1-1, with D possibly TRBD1 on 5 matching bases. Per the germline V gene, CDR1 is LNHDA and CDR2 is SQIVND (reference sequence). V lost 5 bases and J lost 6, with 22 bases in between. This CDR3 spans 16 amino acids. CDR3 nucleotides: TGTGCCAGTAGTCGAAATACGGCAGGGAAGGACGCTGAAGCTTTCTTT. Residues: CASSRNTAGKDAEAFF.